These 23 T cell receptor beta chains came from one sample sequenced in a study of cytomegalovirus exposure and HLA in healthy donors. PCR employed 60 Vbeta and 13 Jbeta primers. Here immunoSEQ multiplex PCR was the method, and the copy in TCRdb shows in-frame clones only, minus some. The sample contains roughly 93,000 clones, roughly three quarters of which appear only once. Sequences were obtained from PBMCs. The receptors here all came from a middle-aged man in good health and CMV-seronegative.

The chain couples TRBV28 to TRBJ2-2, with 7 bases identical to TRBD2. Germline V CDR1 and CDR2: MDHEN, SYDVKM. CDR3 length: 15 residues. The V segment lost 3 bases and the J segment 6 bases; nucleotides outside the gene matches: 7. The CDR3 bases are TGTGCCAGCAGTTTTGGGTTGGCGGGGGCCGGGGAGCTGTTTTTT. As protein: CASSFGLAGAGELFF.

The genes are TRBV2 and TRBJ2-1; the D gene is possibly TRBD2 (5 bases). The CDR3 contains 14 residues. Looked up from germline, CDR1 is SNHLY and CDR2 is FYNNEI. Trimming removed 7 bases at V and 4 bases at J, with 14 bases between. CDR3 region: CASIRLPGYNEQFF. The CDR3 DNA sequence: TGTGCCAGCATAAGGCTCCCGGGATACAATGAGCAGTTCTTC. Together with reference TRBV2 and TRBJ2-1, the CDR3 gives the full variable domain: EPEVTQTPSHQVTQMGQEVILRCVPISNHLYFYWYRQILGQKVEFLVSFYNNEISEKSEIFDDQFSVERPDGSNFTLKIRSTKLEDSAMYFCASIRLPGYNEQFFGPGTRLTVL.

The rearrangement uses TRBV7-6 and TRBJ2-5; 9 bases map to TRBD1. Near its end, the DNA agrees better with TRBJ2-7, so the J call may be wrong. The CDR3 runs 15 residues. The germline V gene encodes CDR1 SGHVS and CDR2 FNYEAQ. This chain's CDR3 is CASSLTGGLSYEQYF. The CDR3 nucleotides are TGTGCCAGCAGCCTAACAGGGGGCCTTTCCTACGAGCAGTACTTC.

The rearrangement uses TRBV6-5 and TRBJ2-7, with 12 bases lining up with TRBD2. This CDR3 comprises 16 residues. Germline trimming cut 0 bases from V and 1 base from J; bases unmatched to any gene: 1. Germline V lookup: CDR1 MNHEY, CDR2 SVGAGI. CDR3 nucleotide sequence: TGTGCCAGCAGTTACTCAGGACTAGCGGGGTCCTACGAGCAGTACTTC. Translation: CASSYSGLAGSYEQYF.

This chain links TRBV29-1 with TRBJ2-3, with 14 nucleotides matching TRBD2. CDR3 length: 15 residues. Germline loops: CDR1 SQVTM, CDR2 ANQGSEA. The J segment lost 5 bases and the V segment lost 7 bases, leaving 8 bases of the junction unmatched. In nucleotides, the CDR3 is TGCAGCGCCGAGACTAGCGGGGGGGCGGGAGATACGCAGTATTTT. Encoded protein: CSAETSGGAGDTQYF.

This clone was picked up a small number of times. The rearrangement joins TRBV6-4 to TRBJ2-3; 8 bases are shared with TRBD2. The CDR3 runs 14 residues. V dropped 7 bases and J dropped 2; count of bases not matched to a gene: 5. Looked up from germline, CDR1 is MRHNA and CDR2 is SNTAGT. The CDR3 loop is CASKFSGDTDTQYF. The CDR3 DNA sequence: TGTGCCAGCAAATTTAGCGGGGACACAGATACGCAGTATTTT.

The rearrangement joins TRBV30 to TRBJ1-4, with 8 positions matching TRBD1. CDR3 length equals 14 residues. Looked up from germline, CDR1 is GTSNPN and CDR2 is SVGIG (reference sequence). V was pared by 2 bases and J by 7 bases, with 6 bases of the junction left unmatched. This CDR3 reads CAWSSGTGGEKLFF. The CDR3 nucleotides are TGTGCCTGGAGTTCCGGGACAGGAGGTGAAAAACTGTTTTTT.

There are a few counts of this clone. The chain carries TRBV18 and TRBJ2-4; weak D call: TRBD1 (7 bases). This CDR3 comprises 15 residues. With 6 bases removed from V and 8 bases from J, the gap between germline ends came to 20 bases. Germline lookup yields CDR1 KGHSH and CDR2 LQKENI. Here the CDR3 reads CASSPQTGRMDIQYF. CDR3 in DNA: TGTGCCAGCTCCCCCCAGACAGGGAGGATGGACATTCAGTACTTC.

J is TRBJ1-5 and V is TRBV11-2; TRBD1 aligns across 7 bases. Germline lookup yields CDR1 SGHAT and CDR2 FQNNGV. The V segment lost 5 bases and the J segment 7 bases; nucleotides outside the gene matches: 11. This CDR3 is 15 amino acids long. The CDR3 reads CASSAQGGVGQPQHF. The CDR3 coding sequence is TGTGCCAGCAGCGCCCAGGGGGGTGTAGGGCAGCCCCAGCATTTT.

The rearrangement links TRBV5-6 to TRBJ1-5, with D possibly TRBD1 on 6 matching bases. The CDR3 runs 14 residues. The germline V and J ends were trimmed by 7 bases and 9 bases, with 20 bases remaining between them. CDR1 and CDR2 from the germline V gene are SGHDT and YYEEEE. CDR3 protein: CASRARGAGVPQHF. CDR3 DNA sequence: TGTGCCAGCCGTGCACGGGGGGCTGGAGTGCCCCAGCATTTT.

The genes are TRBV6-1 and TRBJ2-2; no firm D call. Germline assignment: CDR1 MNHNS and CDR2 SASEGT. The ends were cut back, 6 bases at V and 6 bases at J, with 11 bases in the middle. The CDR3 loop spans 13 amino acids. Here the CDR3 reads CASSGDTPGELFF. CDR3 in DNA: TGTGCCAGCAGCGGCGACACGCCCGGGGAGCTGTTTTTT.

The genes are TRBV7-2 and TRBJ2-7; 7 bases fit TRBD1. Trimming at V came to 3 bases and at J to 4 bases, leaving 6 bases not matched to a gene. CDR1 SGHTA and CDR2 FQGNSA come from the germline V gene. The CDR3 is made up of 14 amino acids. CDR3: CASSFGTAAYEQYF. CDR3 in DNA: TGTGCCAGCAGCTTCGGGACAGCCGCTTACGAGCAGTACTTC.

This clone has a handful of counts. The V and J genes are TRBV1 and TRBJ1-2. TRBV1 is described as a pseudogene. The CDR3 is 16 residues long. Here the CDR3 reads CTSIPEGFGGNYGYTF. For the CDR3, the DNA is TGCACCAGCATCCCAGAGGGATTCGGGGGGAACTATGGCTACACCTTC.

This sequence joins TRBV28 and TRBJ2-3; TRBD2 matches 7 bases. Germline CDR1 is MDHEN and CDR2 is SYDVKM. The CDR3 runs 13 residues. Trimming removed 3 bases from V and 9 bases from J; junction bases left unmatched: 6. CDR3 nucleotides: TGTGCCAGCAGTTTCGGCAGACTAGCAACGCAGTATTTT. This codes for CASSFGRLATQYF. The full variable domain, in which reference TRBV28 and TRBJ2-3 provide the parts outside the CDR3, is DVKVTQSSRYLVKRTGEKVFLECVQDMDHENMFWYRQDPGLGLRLIYFSYDVKMKEKGDIPEGYSVSREKKERFSLILESASTNQTSMYLCASSFGRLATQYFGPGTRLTVL.

This clone was picked up a small number of times. This rearrangement joins TRBV6-6 to TRBJ1-1, with D hard to call. The CDR3 length is 12 residues. V lost 2 bases and J lost 7, with 8 bases in between. From germline, CDR1 is MNHNY and CDR2 SVGAGI (reference sequence). CDR3 sequence reads: CASSYKRFEAFF. The CDR3 bases are TGTGCCAGCAGTTACAAGAGGTTTGAAGCTTTCTTT.

The chain links TRBV27 to TRBJ2-3; 11 nucleotides agree with TRBD2. CDR1 MNHEY and CDR2 SMNVEV come from the germline V gene (reference sequence). The CDR3 length is 16 residues. Losses at the gene ends were 5 bases for V and 2 bases for J; bases not matched to a gene: 6. The DNA for the CDR3 is TGTGCCAGCAGTACGCGACTAGCGGGGACCACAGATACGCAGTATTTT. This translates into CASSTRLAGTTDTQYF.

The genes are TRBV2 and TRBJ1-1; no definite D call. V gave up 3 bases and J gave up 0 bases, with 11 bases separating them. The CDR3 has 15 amino acids. Germline V lookup: CDR1 SNHLY, CDR2 FYNNEI. The CDR3 DNA reads as TGTGCCAGCAGTGATATGACTGCCATGAACACTGAAGCTTTCTTT. Translated, it gives CASSDMTAMNTEAFF.

The gene calls are TRBV7-3 and TRBJ1-1, with 8 bases identical to TRBD1. CDR1 is SGHTA and CDR2 is FQGTGA in the germline V gene. V was clipped by 6 bases and J by 1 base; unmatched bases: 1. CDR3 size: 13 residues. CDR3 sequence reads: CASRDRENTEAFF. The CDR3 bases are TGTGCCAGCAGGGACAGGGAGAACACTGAAGCTTTCTTT.

The V gene is TRBV6-4, the J gene TRBJ2-3; possible D gene TRBD1, 6 bases. Germline CDR1 is MRHNA and CDR2 is SNTAGT. Trimming took 0 bases from V and 2 from J, leaving 12 bases between them. The CDR3 consists of 16 residues. The CDR3: CASSDSARGHTDTQYF. CDR3 in DNA: TGTGCCAGCAGTGACTCCGCCAGGGGACACACAGATACGCAGTATTTT.

The chain combines TRBV18 with TRBJ2-2; 14 bases agree with TRBD2. The V segment lost 3 bases and the J segment 1 base; nucleotides outside the gene matches: 1. The CDR3 has 17 amino acids. Germline V CDR1 and CDR2: KGHSH, LQKENI. The CDR3 loop reads CASSPGLAGVNTGELFF. The CDR3 DNA follows: TGTGCCAGCTCACCGGGACTAGCGGGGGTGAACACCGGGGAGCTGTTTTTT.

The chain employs TRBV18 and TRBJ2-7, with 9 bases fitting TRBD1. The CDR3 is 14 residues long. V dropped 3 bases and J dropped 2; count of bases not matched to a gene: 2. In germline, CDR1 is KGHSH, CDR2 LQKENI. For the CDR3, the DNA is TGTGCCAGCTCACCGGGACAGGGAACCTACGAGCAGTACTTC. Encoded protein: CASSPGQGTYEQYF.

Only a few counts were recorded for this clone. One junction end does not reproduce the germline sequence, and a read error may be involved. The chain combines TRBV7-9 with TRBJ2-7, with 9 bases aligning to TRBD1. CDR1 SEHNR and CDR2 FQNEAQ come from the germline V gene (reference sequence). The CDR3 totals 18 residues. CDR3 coding DNA: TGTTCCAGCATCGATTCCCGGGACAGGGATTGGGGCTCCTACGAGCAGTACTTC. Translating it yields CSSIDSRDRDWGSYEQYF.

Only a few counts were recorded for this clone. J is TRBJ1-5 and V is TRBV4-1; 8 bases line up with TRBD1. The germline V gene has CDR1 MGHRA and CDR2 YSYEKL. Trimming at V came to 4 bases and at J to 2 bases, leaving 7 bases not matched to a gene. The CDR3 spans 16 residues. The CDR3 DNA sequence: TGCGCCAGCAGCCTCCACCAGGGGGCGGGCAATCAGCCCCAGCATTTT. Protein sequence: CASSLHQGAGNQPQHF.